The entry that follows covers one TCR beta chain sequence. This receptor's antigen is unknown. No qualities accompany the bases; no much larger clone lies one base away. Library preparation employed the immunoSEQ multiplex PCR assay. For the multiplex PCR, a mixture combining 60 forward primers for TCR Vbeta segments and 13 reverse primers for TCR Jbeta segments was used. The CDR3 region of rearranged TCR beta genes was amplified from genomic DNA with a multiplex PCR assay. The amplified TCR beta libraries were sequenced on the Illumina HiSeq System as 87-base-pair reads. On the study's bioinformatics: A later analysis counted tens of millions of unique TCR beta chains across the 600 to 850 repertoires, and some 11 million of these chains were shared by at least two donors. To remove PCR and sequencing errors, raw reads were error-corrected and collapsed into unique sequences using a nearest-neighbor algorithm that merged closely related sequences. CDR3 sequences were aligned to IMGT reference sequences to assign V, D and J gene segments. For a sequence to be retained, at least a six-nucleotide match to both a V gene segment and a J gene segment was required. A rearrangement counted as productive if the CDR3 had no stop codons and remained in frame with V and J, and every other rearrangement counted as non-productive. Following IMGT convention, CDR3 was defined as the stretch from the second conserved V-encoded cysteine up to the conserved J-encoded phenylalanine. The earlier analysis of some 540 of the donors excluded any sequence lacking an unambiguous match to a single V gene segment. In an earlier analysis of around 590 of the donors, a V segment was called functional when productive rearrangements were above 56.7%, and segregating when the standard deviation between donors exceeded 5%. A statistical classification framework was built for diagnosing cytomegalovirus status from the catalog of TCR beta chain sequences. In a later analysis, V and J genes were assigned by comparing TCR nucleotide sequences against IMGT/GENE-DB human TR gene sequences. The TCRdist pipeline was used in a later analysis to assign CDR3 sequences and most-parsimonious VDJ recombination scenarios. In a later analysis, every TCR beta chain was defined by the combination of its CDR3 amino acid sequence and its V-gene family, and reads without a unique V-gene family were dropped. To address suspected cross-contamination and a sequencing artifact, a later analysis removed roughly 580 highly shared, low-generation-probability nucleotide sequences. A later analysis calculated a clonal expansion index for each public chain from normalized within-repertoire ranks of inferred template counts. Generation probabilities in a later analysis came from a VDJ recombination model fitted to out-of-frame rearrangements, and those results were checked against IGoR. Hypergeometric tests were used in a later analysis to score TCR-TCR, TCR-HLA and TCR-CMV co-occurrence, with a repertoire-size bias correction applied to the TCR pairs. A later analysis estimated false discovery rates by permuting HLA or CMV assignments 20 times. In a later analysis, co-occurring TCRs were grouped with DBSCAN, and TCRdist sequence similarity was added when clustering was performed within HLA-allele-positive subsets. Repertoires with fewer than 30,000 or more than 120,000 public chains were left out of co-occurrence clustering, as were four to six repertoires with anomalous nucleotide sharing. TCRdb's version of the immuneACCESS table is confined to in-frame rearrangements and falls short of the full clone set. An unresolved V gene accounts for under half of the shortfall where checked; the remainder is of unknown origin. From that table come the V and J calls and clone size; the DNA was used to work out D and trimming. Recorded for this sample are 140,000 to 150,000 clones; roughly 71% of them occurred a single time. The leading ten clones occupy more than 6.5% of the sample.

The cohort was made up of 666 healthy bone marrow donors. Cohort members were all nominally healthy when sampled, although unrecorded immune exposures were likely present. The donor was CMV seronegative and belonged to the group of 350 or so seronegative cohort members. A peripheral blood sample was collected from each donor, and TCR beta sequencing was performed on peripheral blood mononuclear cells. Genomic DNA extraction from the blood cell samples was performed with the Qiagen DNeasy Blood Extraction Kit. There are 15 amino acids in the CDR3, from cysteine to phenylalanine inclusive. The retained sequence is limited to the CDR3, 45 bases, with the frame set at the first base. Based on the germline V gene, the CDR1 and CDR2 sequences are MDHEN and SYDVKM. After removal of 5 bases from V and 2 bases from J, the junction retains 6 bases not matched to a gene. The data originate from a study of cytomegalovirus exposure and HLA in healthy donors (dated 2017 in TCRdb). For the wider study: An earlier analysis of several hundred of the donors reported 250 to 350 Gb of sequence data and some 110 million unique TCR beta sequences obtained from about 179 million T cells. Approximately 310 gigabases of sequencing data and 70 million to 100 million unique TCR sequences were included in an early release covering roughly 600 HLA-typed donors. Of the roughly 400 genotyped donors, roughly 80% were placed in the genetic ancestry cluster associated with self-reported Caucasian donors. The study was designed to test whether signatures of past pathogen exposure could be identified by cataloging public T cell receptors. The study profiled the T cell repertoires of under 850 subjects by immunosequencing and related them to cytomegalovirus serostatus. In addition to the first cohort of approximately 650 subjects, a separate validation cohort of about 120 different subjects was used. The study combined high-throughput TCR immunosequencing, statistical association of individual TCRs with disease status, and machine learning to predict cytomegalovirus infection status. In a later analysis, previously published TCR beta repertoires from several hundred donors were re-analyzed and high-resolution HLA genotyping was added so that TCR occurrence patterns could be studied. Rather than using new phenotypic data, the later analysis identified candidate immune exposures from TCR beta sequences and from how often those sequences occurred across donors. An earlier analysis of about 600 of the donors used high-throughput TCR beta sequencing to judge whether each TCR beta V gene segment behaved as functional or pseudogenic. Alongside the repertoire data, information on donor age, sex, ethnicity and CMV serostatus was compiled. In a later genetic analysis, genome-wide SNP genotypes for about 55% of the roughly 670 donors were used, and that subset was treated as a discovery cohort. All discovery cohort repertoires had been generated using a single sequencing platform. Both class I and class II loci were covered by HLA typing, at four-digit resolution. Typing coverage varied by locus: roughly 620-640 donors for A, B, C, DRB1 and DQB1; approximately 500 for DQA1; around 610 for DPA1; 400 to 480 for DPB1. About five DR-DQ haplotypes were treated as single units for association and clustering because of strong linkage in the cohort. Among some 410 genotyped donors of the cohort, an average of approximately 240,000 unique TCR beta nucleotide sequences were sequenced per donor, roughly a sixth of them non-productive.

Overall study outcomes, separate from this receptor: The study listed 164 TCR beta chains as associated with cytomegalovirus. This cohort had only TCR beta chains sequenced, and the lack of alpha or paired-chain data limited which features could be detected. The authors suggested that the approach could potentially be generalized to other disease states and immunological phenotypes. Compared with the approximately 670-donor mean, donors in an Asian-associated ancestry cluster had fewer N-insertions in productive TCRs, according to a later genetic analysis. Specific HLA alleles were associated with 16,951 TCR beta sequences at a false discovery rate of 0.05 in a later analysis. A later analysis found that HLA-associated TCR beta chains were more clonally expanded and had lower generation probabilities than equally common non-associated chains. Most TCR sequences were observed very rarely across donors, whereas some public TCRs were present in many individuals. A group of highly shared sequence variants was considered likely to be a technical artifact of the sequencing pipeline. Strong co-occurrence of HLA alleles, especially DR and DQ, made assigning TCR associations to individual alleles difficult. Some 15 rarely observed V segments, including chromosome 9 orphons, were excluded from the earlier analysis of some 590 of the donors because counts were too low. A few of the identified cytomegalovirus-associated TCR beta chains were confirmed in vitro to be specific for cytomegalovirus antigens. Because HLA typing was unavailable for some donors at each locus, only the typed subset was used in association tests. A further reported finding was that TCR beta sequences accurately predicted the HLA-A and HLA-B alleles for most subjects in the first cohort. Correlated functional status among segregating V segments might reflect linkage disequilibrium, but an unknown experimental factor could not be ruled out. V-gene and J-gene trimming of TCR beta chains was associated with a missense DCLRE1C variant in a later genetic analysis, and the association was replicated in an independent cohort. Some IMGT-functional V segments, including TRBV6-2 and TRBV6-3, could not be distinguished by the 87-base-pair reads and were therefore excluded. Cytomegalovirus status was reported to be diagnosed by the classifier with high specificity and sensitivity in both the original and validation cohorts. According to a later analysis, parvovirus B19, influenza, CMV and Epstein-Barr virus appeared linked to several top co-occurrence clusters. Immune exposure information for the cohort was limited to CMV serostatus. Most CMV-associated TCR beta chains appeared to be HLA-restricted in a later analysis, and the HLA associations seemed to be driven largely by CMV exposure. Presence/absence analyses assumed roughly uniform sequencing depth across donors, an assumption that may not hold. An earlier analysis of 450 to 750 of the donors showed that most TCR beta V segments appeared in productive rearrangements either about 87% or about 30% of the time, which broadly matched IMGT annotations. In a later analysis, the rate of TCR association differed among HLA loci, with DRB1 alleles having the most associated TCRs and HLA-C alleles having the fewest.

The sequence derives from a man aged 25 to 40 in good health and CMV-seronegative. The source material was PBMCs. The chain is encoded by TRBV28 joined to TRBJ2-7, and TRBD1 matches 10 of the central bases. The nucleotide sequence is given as TGTGCCAGCAGTCTCCTCGGACAGGGGGCCTACGAGCAGTACTTC. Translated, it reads CASSLLGQGAYEQYF.